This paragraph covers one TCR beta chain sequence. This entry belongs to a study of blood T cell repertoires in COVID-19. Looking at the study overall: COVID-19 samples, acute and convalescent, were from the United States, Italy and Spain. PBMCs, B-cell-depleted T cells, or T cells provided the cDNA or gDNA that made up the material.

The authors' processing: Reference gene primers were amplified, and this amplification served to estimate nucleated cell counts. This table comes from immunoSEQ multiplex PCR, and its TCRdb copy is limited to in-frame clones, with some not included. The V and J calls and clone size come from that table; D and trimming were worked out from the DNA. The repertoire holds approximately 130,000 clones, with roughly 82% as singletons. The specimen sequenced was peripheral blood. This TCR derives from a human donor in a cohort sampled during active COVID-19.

The CDR3 loop is CASSDLETQYF. CDR3 DNA: TGCGCCAGCAGCGACTTAGAGACCCAGTACTTC. This chain joins TRBV5-1 and TRBJ2-5; the D is unclear. From germline, CDR1 is SGHRS and CDR2 YFSETQ. The CDR3 contains 11 residues. Trimming left V 4 bases short and J 4 bases short, with 5 bases between.